Only a few counts were recorded for the clone carrying this T cell receptor (beta chain). These data are taken from a study of blood T cell repertoires in COVID-19. About the study: Acute-phase and convalescent COVID-19 samples originated in the United States, Italy and Spain.

V lost 5 bases and J 2 bases, leaving 15 bases between the germline ends. In germline, CDR1 is LGHNT, CDR2 FRNRAP. This CDR3 spans 15 amino acids. Methods used by the authors: Amplified reference gene primers provided the basis for estimating nucleated cell counts. The table came from immunoSEQ multiplex PCR; TCRdb's copy has only in-frame clones and leaves some out. V and J calls and clone size are copied from that table; D and trimming were computed from the DNA. The data show about 220,000 clones, 70% to 90% seen once. The sample comprised peripheral blood. The chain is built from TRBV12-5 and TRBJ1-1, with D hard to call. The TCR comes from a middle-aged man who had recovered from COVID-19. The DNA of the CDR3 is TGTGCTAGTGGTCCCCCGGGATTGACAAACACTGAAGCTTTCTTT. It is translated as CASGPPGLTNTEAFF.